Following are 20 T cell receptor beta chains from one sample sequenced in a study of T cells in Graves' hyperthyroidism and ophthalmopathy. RNA transcripts gave rise to amplified TCR beta CDR3 regions. First-round RT-PCR targeting the TCR CDR3 was performed with the HTBI primer set. Each CDR3 protein gets one entry after TCRdb re-called the multiplex PCR reads with MiXCR. This sample has 250,000 to 350,000 distinct CDR3 sequences; approximately 15% occur once, and the top ten carry about 51%. Sequencing was performed on blood. The origin of the receptors is a woman aged 60-75 years with Graves' ophthalmopathy.

The chain joins TRBV9 to TRBJ2-7; D might be TRBD2 (5 bases). Germline V gene data show CDR1 as SGDLS and CDR2 as YYNGEE. The CDR3 totals 15 residues. V lost 3 bases to trimming and J lost 3 bases, with 16 bases between them. The CDR3 DNA follows: TGTGCCAGCAGCGGGGGAGCGGAAACTGGCTACGAGCAGTACTTC. Translated: CASSGGAETGYEQYF.

This clonotype was counted many times. The chain joins TRBV5-5 to TRBJ2-3; TRBD1 or TRBD2 may be the D gene (5 bases each). This CDR3 is built from 13 residues. The germline CDR1 and CDR2 sequences are SGHKS and YYEKEE (reference sequence). V was shortened by 6 bases and J by 5 bases, with 13 bases between the two germline ends. CDR3 in amino acids: CASTRRGEDTQYF. The CDR3, as DNA: TGTGCCAGCACCCGCCGGGGCGAAGATACGCAGTATTTT.

The sample holds many counts of this clonotype. The rearrangement joins TRBV29-1 to TRBJ2-2; D may be TRBD1 or TRBD2 (7 bases each). This CDR3 spans 16 amino acids. The germline V and J ends were trimmed by 7 bases and 0 bases, with 18 bases remaining between them. CDR1 SQVTM and CDR2 ANQGSEA come from the germline V gene. The CDR3 loop is CSARGTVGTNTGELFF. Here the CDR3 DNA reads TGCAGCGCGCGGGGGACAGTTGGGACGAACACCGGGGAGCTGTTTTTT.

The chain uses TRBV6-1 and TRBJ1-2; possible D gene TRBD1, 5 bases. CDR3 length: 13 residues. The V end was cut by 6 bases, the J end by 6 bases, with 14 bases between. Germline-derived CDR1 and CDR2 are MNHNS and SASEGT. CDR3 sequence (DNA): TGTGCCAGCAGCGGGACCTGGACGGATGGCTACACCTTC. Its protein is CASSGTWTDGYTF.

Remarks on this clonotype: Possible read error: a much larger clone is one base away. V and J are TRBV2 and TRBJ2-1; D possibly corresponds to TRBD1 (6 bases). The CDR3 runs 15 residues. V lost 5 bases to trimming and J lost 7 bases, with 18 bases between them. CDR1 is SNHLY, CDR2 FYNNEI, per germline. CDR3 amino acids: CASSRVSWGPNEQFF. In DNA, the CDR3 is TGTGCCAGCAGTCGAGTTAGCTGGGGGCCGAATGAGCAGTTCTTC.

The chain links TRBV15 to TRBJ2-2, with a tentative D call TRBD1 (5 bases). This CDR3 region has 16 residues. V was shortened by 5 bases and J by 0 bases, with 13 bases between the two germline ends. Germline V lookup: CDR1 LNHNV, CDR2 YYDKDF (reference sequence). The CDR3 spells CATSSREAPNTGELFF. The CDR3 DNA reads as TGTGCCACCAGCTCCAGGGAAGCCCCGAACACCGGGGAGCTGTTTTTT.

This clonotype turned up a few times. The chain carries TRBV6-1 and TRBJ1-2, with D hard to call. Germline lookup yields CDR1 MNHNS and CDR2 SASEGT. This CDR3 is built from 13 residues. Trimming took 5 bases from V and 5 from J, leaving 12 bases between them. As DNA, the CDR3 is TGTGCCAGCAGTTACGGGCGGGATTATGGCTACACCTTC. This encodes CASSYGRDYGYTF.

V is TRBV9 and J is TRBJ2-3; weak D call: TRBD2 (5 bases). The CDR3 runs 16 residues. V was trimmed by 1 base and J by 5 bases, leaving 17 bases between them. Germline CDR1 reads SGDLS; CDR2 reads YYNGEE. DNA for the CDR3: TGTGCCAGCAGCGTACAATCGGTTAGAAGCGGAGATACGCAGTATTTT. Translation: CASSVQSVRSGDTQYF. The whole variable domain, remainder taken from reference TRBV9 and TRBJ2-3, is DSGVTQTPKHLITATGQRVTLRCSPRSGDLSVYWYQQSLDQGLQFLIQYYNGEERAKGNILERFSAQQFPDLHSELNLSSLELGDSALYFCASSVQSVRSGDTQYFGPGTRLTVL.

This clonotype showed up many times. The gene calls are TRBV6-2 or TRBV6-3 and TRBJ1-5, with 7 nucleotides matching TRBD1. This CDR3 contains 14 residues. Germline V lookup: CDR1 MNHEY, CDR2 SVGEGT. V gave up 6 bases and J gave up 4 bases; unmatched junction bases: 6. CDR3 protein: CASRRDSWNQPQHF. The CDR3 DNA is TGTGCCAGCAGACGGGACAGTTGGAATCAGCCCCAGCATTTT.

This clonotype has at least ten counts. The chain links TRBV6-1 to TRBJ2-7; D remains ambiguous. Germline CDR1 MNHNS, CDR2 SASEGT. This CDR3 is built from 14 residues. V gave up 6 bases and J gave up 5 bases, with 17 bases separating them. DNA of the CDR3: TGTGCCAGCAGCCACCTCACTCCGGGTAACGAGCAGTACTTC. This encodes CASSHLTPGNEQYF.

This clonotype was counted many times. The chain combines TRBV18 with TRBJ2-1; 11 nucleotides agree with TRBD2. Germline CDR1 is KGHSH and CDR2 is LQKENI. CDR3 length: 16 residues. V was pared by 6 bases and J by 7 bases, with 11 bases of the junction left unmatched. The CDR3 region is CASSPPGLADINEQFF. Here the CDR3 DNA reads TGTGCCAGCTCTCCCCCGGGACTAGCGGATATAAATGAGCAGTTCTTC.

The chain is built from TRBV6-1 and TRBJ1-1; the match to TRBD1 covers 10 bases. CDR3 length equals 17 residues. The trim removed 4 bases at V and 4 bases at J, leaving 12 bases unmatched. Germline assignment: CDR1 MNHNS and CDR2 SASEGT. CDR3 region: CASSGGTGERRSTEAFF. The CDR3 DNA reads as TGTGCCAGCAGTGGCGGGACAGGGGAAAGGAGGAGCACTGAAGCTTTCTTT.

In its sample, this clonotype was seen once. The V and J genes are TRBV4-3 and TRBJ1-1; no definite D call. V was shortened by 8 bases and J by 4 bases, with 14 bases between the two germline ends. Germline-derived CDR1 and CDR2 are LGHNA and YSLEER. This CDR3 has 13 residues. The CDR3 loop reads CASGELSGTEAFF. The CDR3, as DNA: TGCGCCAGCGGGGAGCTTTCGGGCACTGAAGCTTTCTTT.

V usage is TRBV20-1 and J usage is TRBJ1-4; D is undetermined. This CDR3 is built from 14 residues. The V gene lost 5 bases and the J gene lost 5 bases, with 15 bases spanning the gap. Germline loops: CDR1 DFQATT, CDR2 SNEGSKA (reference sequence). The CDR3 DNA reads as TGCAGTGCTGAGATACTAAGTAGAAATGAAAAACTGTTTTTT. It encodes CSAEILSRNEKLFF.

This clonotype was seen many times. This rearrangement joins TRBV15 to TRBJ2-4; D remains ambiguous. CDR1 is LNHNV, CDR2 YYDKDF, per germline (reference sequence). V dropped 3 bases and J dropped 5 bases, with 17 bases sitting between them. This CDR3 contains 16 residues. The CDR3 bases are TGTGCCACCAGCAGGGAAAGTACAAGGACCCAAAACATTCAGTACTTC. Translation: CATSRESTRTQNIQYF.

The J gene is TRBJ1-2, the V gene TRBV20-1, with TRBD1 matching over 10 bases. V was pared by 0 bases and J by 8 bases, with 6 bases of the junction left unmatched. Germline V CDR1 and CDR2: DFQATT, SNEGSKA (reference sequence). CDR3 length: 14 residues. CDR3 sequence reads: CSAREDRGRGGYTF. The CDR3 region has the DNA TGCAGTGCTAGAGAGGACAGGGGGAGGGGGGGCTACACCTTC.

A few counts support this clonotype. The chain has TRBV5-1 and TRBJ2-1; D possibly uses TRBD1 or TRBD2 (6 bases each). Germline-derived CDR1 and CDR2 are SGHRS and YFSETQ. The CDR3 is made up of 15 amino acids. The V end was cut by 3 bases, the J end by 4 bases, with 14 bases between. The CDR3 spells CASSSQGLKYNEQFF. The DNA for the CDR3 is TGCGCCAGCAGCTCACAGGGACTCAAATACAATGAGCAGTTCTTC.

There are many counts of this clonotype. This chain's CDR3 is CASRTGHSTDTQYF. The CDR3 bases are TGTGCCAGCAGAACCGGACACAGCACAGATACGCAGTATTTT. This chain connects TRBV2 to TRBJ2-3, with D possibly TRBD1 on 5 matching bases. V was clipped by 6 bases and J by 0 bases, with 10 bases between them. Germline assignment: CDR1 SNHLY and CDR2 FYNNEI. The CDR3 totals 14 residues.

This clonotype was recorded many times. The chain combines TRBV12-3 or TRBV12-4 with TRBJ1-3; no firm D call. This CDR3 has 15 residues. V lost 2 bases to trimming and J lost 2 bases, with 10 bases between them. The CDR3 nucleotides are TGTGCCAGCAGTTTAAAAGGGAACACTGGAAACACCATATATTTT. Encoded protein: CASSLKGNTGNTIYF.

This clonotype was seen only once. This rearrangement joins TRBV24-1 to TRBJ2-5, with D uncertain. CDR1 and CDR2 (germline): KGHDR, SFDVKD. Trimming took 4 bases from V and 4 from J, leaving 12 bases between them. This CDR3 is 14 amino acids long. CDR3 sequence: CATSDPKGRETQYF. In DNA, the CDR3 is TGTGCCACCAGTGACCCCAAGGGTAGAGAGACCCAGTACTTC.